One and the same sample provided the 8 T cell receptor beta chains below, sequenced in a study of cytomegalovirus exposure and HLA in healthy donors (dated by TCRdb to about 2017). Library creation used the immunoSEQ multiplex PCR assay. For the multiplex PCR, a mixture combining 60 forward primers for TCR Vbeta segments and 13 reverse primers for TCR Jbeta segments was used. The immuneACCESS repertoire file appears here via TCRdb, limited to in-frame rearrangements. These files lack a portion of the clones; in checked studies, under half of the deficit traces to unresolved V genes, and the cause of the others is not known. The sample table contains 100,000 to 120,000 clones; only one count was recorded for 76% of them. Of the sample, 8.2% falls within the top ten clones. The sequencing input was PBMCs. The receptors were gathered from a middle-aged man in good health and CMV-seropositive.

This clone was seen only a few times. The V and J genes are TRBV9 and TRBJ2-6; TRBD1 matches at 9 bases. The CDR3 sequence is 18 residues long. CDR1 is SGDLS and CDR2 is YYNGEE in the germline V gene. The ends lost 0 bases at V and 0 bases at J; junction bases unmatched: 4. The CDR3 spells CASSVGTGGLSGANVLTF. In nucleotides, the CDR3 is TGTGCCAGCAGCGTAGGTACAGGGGGCCTCTCTGGGGCCAACGTCCTGACTTTC.

The J gene is TRBJ1-2, the V gene TRBV29-1, with D unresolved. V lost 2 bases to trimming and J lost 4 bases, with 5 bases between them. The CDR3 sequence is 11 residues long. Germline V gene data show CDR1 as SQVTM and CDR2 as ANQGSEA. This CDR3 is CSVEQAYGYTF. CDR3 DNA: TGCAGCGTTGAACAGGCCTATGGCTACACCTTC. The full variable domain, completed using reference TRBV29-1 and TRBJ1-2, is SAVISQKPSRDICQRGTSLTIQCQVDSQVTMMFWYRQQPGQSLTLIATANQGSEATYESGFVIDKFPISRPNLTFSTLTVSNMSPEDSSIYLCSVEQAYGYTFGSGTRLTVV.

A few counts support this clone. This rearrangement joins TRBV11-3 to TRBJ1-1, with 9 bases lining up with TRBD1. The CDR3 length is 12 residues. Germline V gene lookup returns CDR1 SGHNT and CDR2 YENEEA. With 3 bases clipped from V and 12 bases from J, the junction kept 5 bases outside the gene matches. CDR3 sequence reads: CASSLDRGHTFF. The CDR3 DNA reads as TGTGCCAGCAGCTTGGACAGGGGACATACTTTCTTT.

This clone was found a few times. The chain uses TRBV29-1 and TRBJ2-3; 7 nucleotides line up with TRBD1. CDR3 length: 16 amino acids. Germline loops: CDR1 SQVTM, CDR2 ANQGSEA. V shed 4 bases, J shed 9 bases, and the junction held 19 bases outside the gene matches. CDR3 nucleotides: TGCAGCGTTGTCTATCGGACAGGTTTAATGTCGGTGACGCAGTATTTT. Translating gives CSVVYRTGLMSVTQYF.

This clone was seen a single time. This sequence joins TRBV11-3 and TRBJ2-7, with D possibly TRBD2 on 6 matching bases. CDR3 length: 14 residues. Germline V CDR1 and CDR2: SGHNT, YENEEA. The germline V and J ends were trimmed by 5 bases and 0 bases, with 11 bases remaining between them. CDR3 residues: CASSPDGSSYEQYF. CDR3 nucleotides: TGTGCCAGCAGCCCGGACGGGAGCTCCTACGAGCAGTACTTC.

The chain carries TRBV7-3 and TRBJ2-2; 9 bases match TRBD2. The V gene end was trimmed by 2 bases and the J gene end by 0 bases; junction bases not matched to a gene: 1. Germline loops: CDR1 SGHTA, CDR2 FQGTGA. There are 16 residues in the CDR3. The CDR3 bases are TGTGCCAGCAGCTTAGGCGGGAGGGCGAACACCGGGGAGCTGTTTTTT. It encodes CASSLGGRANTGELFF. Together with reference TRBV7-3 and TRBJ2-2, the CDR3 gives the full variable domain: GAGVSQTPSNKVTEKGKYVELRCDPISGHTALYWYRQSLGQGPEFLIYFQGTGAADDSGLPNDRFFAVRPEGSVSTLKIQRTERGDSAVYLCASSLGGRANTGELFFGEGSRLTVL.

This clone was detected once. This rearrangement joins TRBV5-1 to TRBJ2-5; 8 bases fit TRBD1. Germline V gene sequence: CDR1 SGHRS, CDR2 YFSETQ. The V and J ends lost 1 base and 5 bases, in that order; junction bases with no gene match: 7. This CDR3 is 15 amino acids long. The CDR3, as DNA: TGCGCCAGCAGCTTGAATACAGGGGGGCGGGAGACCCAGTACTTC. Amino acids: CASSLNTGGRETQYF.

The chain combines TRBV9 with TRBJ2-7; TRBD1 matches at 8 bases. The germline V gene has CDR1 SGDLS and CDR2 YYNGEE. With 4 bases clipped from V and 1 base from J, the junction kept 10 bases outside the gene matches. CDR3 length: 16 amino acids. The CDR3 is CASSLGTGKESYEQYF. The CDR3 nucleotides are TGTGCCAGCAGCCTCGGGACAGGCAAGGAATCCTACGAGCAGTACTTC.